The 25 T cell receptor beta chains below come from one sample, sequenced in a study of T cells in Graves' hyperthyroidism and ophthalmopathy (dated by TCRdb to the late 2010s). The library relied on multiplex PCR. Sequenced using an Illumina HiSeq 2000. The TCR beta CDR3 regions were amplified from RNA transcripts. The first round of RT-PCR for the TCR CDR3 was performed with the HTBI primer set and the Qiagen OneStep RT-PCR kit. The raw public reads went through TCRdb reprocessing: fastp at Q25, MiXCR clone calling, in-frame beta chains kept. Rows with one shared CDR3 protein collapse into an entry with the most common genes and DNA. Recorded for this sample are approximately 690,000 distinct CDR3 sequences; more than 20% of them occurred a single time. Jointly, the top ten make up under 35% of the sample. Material: blood. These receptors were taken from a man aged 25 to 40 with Graves' ophthalmopathy.

This clonotype has a handful of counts. V and J are TRBV6-2 or TRBV6-3 and TRBJ2-7; TRBD2 agrees at 7 bases. This CDR3 spans 15 amino acids. The germline V gene encodes CDR1 MNHEY and CDR2 SVGEGT. V trimming: 2 bases; J trimming: 5 bases; junction bases outside the gene matches: 9. CDR3 bases: TGTGCCAGCAGTTACGCCGGGGGGAATAGAGACGAGCAGTACTTC. It specifies CASSYAGGNRDEQYF.

This clonotype was observed a handful of times. The genes are TRBV4-3 and TRBJ2-2; D may be TRBD2 (5 bases). The germline V gene has CDR1 LGHNA and CDR2 YSLEER. V was clipped by 3 bases and J by 5 bases, with 13 bases between them. The CDR3 loop spans 15 amino acids. CDR3 sequence reads: CASSQIGLGTGELFF. CDR3 nucleotides: TGCGCCAGCAGCCAGATCGGACTGGGGACCGGGGAGCTGTTTTTT.

The sample holds many counts of this clonotype. The chain carries TRBV18 and TRBJ2-7; 7 bases match TRBD2. This CDR3 contains 14 residues. Germline V gene sequence: CDR1 KGHSH, CDR2 LQKENI. With 2 bases clipped from V and 0 bases from J, the junction kept 1 base outside the gene matches. The CDR3 protein is CASSPGGGSYEQYF. The CDR3 DNA reads as TGTGCCAGCTCACCAGGGGGGGGCTCCTACGAGCAGTACTTC.

This clonotype occurred a few times. The chain recombines TRBV7-6 with TRBJ2-1; 13 bases align to TRBD2. CDR3 size: 17 residues. The V gene's germline CDR1 is SGHVS and CDR2 FNYEAQ. Unmatched junction bases numbered 5, after V lost 4 bases and J lost 2 bases. The CDR3 sequence: CASSSGLAGRTYNEQFF. CDR3 nucleotides: TGTGCCAGCAGCTCGGGACTAGCGGGAAGAACCTACAATGAGCAGTTCTTC.

This clonotype has only a few counts. The chain couples TRBV6-1 to TRBJ1-1, with D tentatively TRBD1 (5 bases). Germline V gene data show CDR1 as MNHNS and CDR2 as SASEGT. Trimming took off 6 bases at V and 11 bases at J, with 22 bases between the two ends. There are 14 residues in the CDR3. CDR3 amino acids: CASSPDSPVFLAFF. CDR3 nucleotides: TGTGCCAGCAGCCCAGACAGCCCCGTGTTTTTGGCTTTCTTT.

The rearrangement joins TRBV7-9 to TRBJ2-7, with D uncertain. Germline lookup yields CDR1 SEHNR and CDR2 FQNEAQ (reference sequence). The CDR3 covers 13 residues. V was trimmed by 5 bases and J by 2 bases, leaving 10 bases between them. The CDR3 protein is CASSPEKPYEQYF. CDR3 in DNA: TGTGCCAGCAGCCCAGAGAAGCCCTACGAGCAGTACTTC.

The chain combines TRBV7-3 with TRBJ2-7, with D possibly being TRBD2 (6 bases). Germline V CDR1 and CDR2: SGHTA, FQGTGA. Trimming left V 2 bases short and J 3 bases short, with 14 bases between. This CDR3 comprises 15 residues. The DNA for the CDR3 is TGTGCCAGCAGCTTACTCGGGGGAGCGGGCTACGAGCAGTACTTC. Its protein product is CASSLLGGAGYEQYF. The whole variable domain, remainder taken from reference TRBV7-3 and TRBJ2-7, is GAGVSQTPSNKVTEKGKYVELRCDPISGHTALYWYRQSLGQGPEFLIYFQGTGAADDSGLPNDRFFAVRPEGSVSTLKIQRTERGDSAVYLCASSLLGGAGYEQYFGPGTRLTVT.

The chain combines TRBV13 with TRBJ2-1; D might be TRBD2 (6 bases). Trimming cost V 4 bases and J 2 bases, with 18 bases left between them. The CDR3 totals 17 residues. Germline V gene lookup returns CDR1 PRHDT and CDR2 FYEKMQ (reference sequence). CDR3 DNA: TGTGCCAGCAGCTCCCTCTTCCTCACGGGGGCCTACAATGAGCAGTTCTTC. Translation: CASSSLFLTGAYNEQFF.

This clonotype showed up many times. The V and J genes are TRBV20-1 and TRBJ2-1; 12 positions match TRBD2. With V trimmed by 5 bases and J by 8 bases, 16 bases remained unmatched. This CDR3 comprises 17 residues. The germline V gene has CDR1 DFQATT and CDR2 SNEGSKA (reference sequence). The CDR3 spells CSAWTSGALERIDEQFF. The CDR3 DNA reads TGCAGTGCTTGGACTAGCGGGGCCCTCGAGAGGATAGATGAGCAGTTCTTC.

This clonotype was recorded many times. The genes are TRBV7-2 and TRBJ2-5, with D perhaps assigned TRBD1 or TRBD2 (5 bases each). Germline CDR1 is SGHTA and CDR2 is FQGNSA. V was clipped by 2 bases and J by 1 base, with 11 bases between them. The CDR3 length is 15 residues. CDR3 protein: CASSLPGTFQETQYF. CDR3 DNA: TGTGCCAGCAGCTTACCAGGGACCTTCCAAGAGACCCAGTACTTC.

The chain uses TRBV19 and TRBJ2-1, with D possibly being TRBD2 (5 bases). This CDR3 comprises 13 residues. Trimming removed 3 bases at V and 4 bases at J, with 7 bases between. Per germline, CDR1 LNHDA and CDR2 SQIVND (reference sequence). The CDR3 sequence: CASSISAYNEQFF. The CDR3 DNA reads TGTGCCAGTAGTATTAGCGCATACAATGAGCAGTTCTTC.

This clonotype occurred a few times. V usage is TRBV20-1 and J usage is TRBJ2-3, with 9 bases aligning to TRBD1. CDR1 DFQATT and CDR2 SNEGSKA come from the germline V gene (reference sequence). The CDR3 is 15 residues long. CDR3 region: CSPGTGTKGTDTQYF. CDR3 DNA: TGCAGCCCCGGGACAGGGACCAAAGGGACAGATACGCAGTATTTT.

This clonotype has just a few counts. V is TRBV7-6 and J is TRBJ2-1; perhaps TRBD2 as D (6 bases). Per the germline V gene, CDR1 is SGHVS and CDR2 is FNYEAQ. This CDR3 contains 14 residues. Trimming cost V 8 bases and J 0 bases, with 11 bases left between them. The DNA for the CDR3 is TGTGCCAGCGCGGGGTTTAGCTCCTACAATGAGCAGTTCTTC. Translated, it gives CASAGFSSYNEQFF.

This clonotype was counted only a few times. The rearrangement uses TRBV7-2 and TRBJ2-1; 8 positions agree with TRBD2. V lost 1 base and J lost 0; bases outside the gene matches: 14. The germline gives CDR1 SGHTA, CDR2 FQGNSA. This CDR3 comprises 20 residues. CDR3 nucleotide sequence: TGTGCCAGCAGCTTAGTCTTCGGTAGCGGGATGGGGAGCTCCTACAATGAGCAGTTCTTC. Its protein is CASSLVFGSGMGSSYNEQFF.

This clonotype has just a few counts. The chain couples TRBV5-5 to TRBJ2-5; the D gene is possibly TRBD2 (5 bases). V shed 1 base and J shed 1 base, with 14 bases lying between them. The CDR3 covers 16 residues. Per the germline V gene, CDR1 is SGHKS and CDR2 is YYEKEE (reference sequence). The CDR3 region has the DNA TGTGCCAGCAGCTTGCGGGGTTCTCCTAGCCAAGAGACCCAGTACTTC. This sequence encodes CASSLRGSPSQETQYF.

This chain connects TRBV10-2 to TRBJ1-3; D remains unclear. Trimming took 4 bases from V and 7 from J, leaving 11 bases between them. The germline CDR1 and CDR2 sequences are WSHSY and SAAADI. There are 13 residues in the CDR3. The CDR3 nucleotides are TGCGCCAGCAGTGGGACTGTTGGGAACACCATATATTTT. It translates to CASSGTVGNTIYF.

This clonotype was detected many times. The chain joins TRBV12-3 or TRBV12-4 to TRBJ2-1; D is undetermined. The CDR3 covers 14 residues. With 3 bases removed from V and 8 bases from J, the gap between germline ends came to 14 bases. CDR3 sequence (DNA): TGTGCCAGCAGTTTTCGGCCAGCCGCCGATGAGCAGTTCTTC. Translation: CASSFRPAADEQFF.

The V and J genes are TRBV5-1 and TRBJ2-3, with 9 bases identical to TRBD2. After removal of 3 bases from V and 2 bases from J, the junction contained 4 bases not matched to a gene. The CDR3 has 15 residues. CDR1 is SGHRS and CDR2 is YFSETQ in the germline V gene. The CDR3 DNA sequence: TGCGCCAGCAGCTCTTCTAGCGGGGCCACAGATACGCAGTATTTT. Translated: CASSSSSGATDTQYF.

This clonotype occurred many times. This rearrangement joins TRBV7-2 to TRBJ2-4; perhaps TRBD2 as D (6 bases). The length of the CDR3 is 15 residues. V lost 4 bases, J lost 2 bases, and 12 bases lay in between. CDR1 SGHTA and CDR2 FQGNSA come from the germline V gene. The CDR3 sequence is CASSSLGGTKNIQYF. CDR3 nucleotides: TGTGCCAGCAGCTCCTTAGGAGGGACCAAAAACATTCAGTACTTC. The entire variable domain, with the rest obtained from reference TRBV7-2 and TRBJ2-4, is as follows: GAGVSQSPSNKVTEKGKDVELRCDPISGHTALYWYRQSLGQGLEFLIYFQGNSAPDKSGLPSDRFSAERTGGSVSTLTIQRTQQEDSAVYLCASSSLGGTKNIQYFGAGTRLSVL.

This chain joins TRBV20-1 and TRBJ2-1; 11 nucleotides align to TRBD2. Germline trimming cut 0 bases from V and 5 bases from J; bases unmatched to any gene: 6. The germline CDR1 and CDR2 sequences are DFQATT and SNEGSKA (reference sequence). There are 16 residues in the CDR3. CDR3 nucleotide sequence: TGCAGTGCTAGAGACCGACTAGCGGGATACGACAATGAGCAGTTCTTC. Translation gives CSARDRLAGYDNEQFF.

The chain has TRBV29-1 and TRBJ2-5, with D unresolved. CDR3 size: 11 residues. The germline CDR1 and CDR2 sequences are SQVTM and ANQGSEA. The germline V and J ends were trimmed by 4 bases and 5 bases, with 8 bases remaining between them. The CDR3 reads CSVVTWETQYF. The CDR3 DNA is TGCAGCGTTGTAACTTGGGAGACCCAGTACTTC. The variable domain in full, with the rest retrieved from reference TRBV29-1 and TRBJ2-5, is SAVISQKPSRDICQRGTSLTIQCQVDSQVTMMFWYRQQPGQSLTLIATANQGSEATYESGFVIDKFPISRPNLTFSTLTVSNMSPEDSSIYLCSVVTWETQYFGPGTRLLVL.

This clonotype showed up just a few times. The chain has TRBV28 and TRBJ2-7; a weak D match, TRBD1 (6 bases). Germline V gene data show CDR1 as MDHEN and CDR2 as SYDVKM. The ends were cut back, 7 bases at V and 3 bases at J, with 13 bases in the middle. CDR3 length: 13 amino acids. The CDR3 DNA is TGTGCCAGCAAGGACAGCCCAGACTACGAGCAGTACTTC. The encoded protein is CASKDSPDYEQYF.

The CDR3: CASSLDWGYTEAFF. Here the CDR3 DNA reads TGTGCCAGCAGCTTAGACTGGGGGTATACTGAAGCTTTCTTT. V is TRBV11-2 and J is TRBJ1-1; weak D call: TRBD1 (5 bases). The V end was cut by 0 bases, the J end by 5 bases, with 10 bases between. Per germline, CDR1 SGHAT and CDR2 FQNNGV. The CDR3 is 14 amino acids.

Worth noting for this clonotype: The junction does not match germline at one end; this may be a read error. This chain uses TRBV3-1 with TRBJ2-7; D is unclear. In germline, CDR1 is LGHDT, CDR2 YNNKEL (reference sequence). The CDR3 runs 15 residues. The CDR3 spells CASSQGTGSSYEQHF. The CDR3 DNA reads as TGTGCCAGCAGCCAAGGAACCGGAAGCTCCTACGAGCAGCACTTC.

As to this clonotype: This may arise from a read error, as a much more abundant clone is one base away. V and J are TRBV12-3 or TRBV12-4 and TRBJ1-5; no definite D call. The CDR3 is 13 residues long. In nucleotides, the CDR3 is TGTGCCTGCAGGCAGGTCGTCAATCAGCCCCAGCATTTT. The encoded protein is CACRQVVNQPQHF.